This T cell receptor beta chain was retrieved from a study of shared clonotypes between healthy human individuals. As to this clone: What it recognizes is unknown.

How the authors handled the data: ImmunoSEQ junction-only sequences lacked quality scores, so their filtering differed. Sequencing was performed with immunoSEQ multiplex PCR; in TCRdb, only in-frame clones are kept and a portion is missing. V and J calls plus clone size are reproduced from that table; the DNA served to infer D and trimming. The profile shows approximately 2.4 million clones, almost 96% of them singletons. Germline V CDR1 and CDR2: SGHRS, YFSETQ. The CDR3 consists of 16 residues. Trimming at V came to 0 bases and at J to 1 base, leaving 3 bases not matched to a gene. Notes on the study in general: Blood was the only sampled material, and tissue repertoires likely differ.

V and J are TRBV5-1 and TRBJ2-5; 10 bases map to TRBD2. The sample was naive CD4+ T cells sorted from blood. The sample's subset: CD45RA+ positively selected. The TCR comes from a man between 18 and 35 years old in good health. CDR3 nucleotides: TGCGCCAGCAGCTTGGAAGCGGGGGGGCCCCAAGAGACCCAGTACTTC. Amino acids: CASSLEAGGPQETQYF.